Here is one TCR beta chain with its context. Antigen unknown. The J segment lost 5 bases and the V segment lost 3 bases, leaving 12 bases of the junction unmatched. The CDR3 has 17 residues. Looked up from germline, CDR1 is MNHNS and CDR2 is SASEGT. Nominally healthy donors were sampled, though unrecorded immune exposures were likely. 60 Vbeta and 13 Jbeta primers were used in PCR. Data came from immunoSEQ multiplex PCR; TCRdb stores just in-frame clones and leaves some out. The table includes approximately 180,000 clones, roughly 87% detected once. The sample belongs to a study of cytomegalovirus exposure and HLA in healthy donors. Study observations and caveats: Researchers reportedly found TCR beta sequences accurately predicted most subjects' HLA-A and HLA-B alleles. A previous analysis found most TCR beta V segments productive roughly 87% or roughly 30% of the time.

This chain uses TRBV6-1 with TRBJ2-1, with TRBD1 identical over 8 bases. The sequence was obtained from a girl under three years old in good health and CMV-seronegative. The sequencing input was PBMCs. The CDR3 loop is CASSDGDRGEANNEQFF. The DNA of the CDR3 is TGTGCCAGCAGTGACGGAGACAGGGGAGAAGCAAACAATGAGCAGTTCTTC.